These 7 T cell receptor beta chains originate from one sample sequenced in a study of cytomegalovirus exposure and HLA in healthy donors. Sequencing was performed with immunoSEQ multiplex PCR; in TCRdb, only in-frame clones are kept and a portion is missing. The sample lists some 160,000 clones, just over 90% occurring once. The specimen was PBMCs. The receptor set was obtained from a man aged 18 to 30 in good health and CMV-seronegative.

V is TRBV5-6 and J is TRBJ2-5; TRBD2 matches 9 bases. The J segment lost 7 bases and the V segment lost 6 bases, leaving 13 bases of the junction unmatched. Germline-derived CDR1 and CDR2 are SGHDT and YYEEEE. There are 15 residues in the CDR3. The CDR3 DNA follows: TGTGCCAGCAATCTAATAGCGGGGGCGAGAGTGACCCAGTACTTC. It translates to CASNLIAGARVTQYF.

With respect to this clone: Different DNA sequences within this sample yield the same CDR3. V usage is TRBV5-1 and J usage is TRBJ2-3; 12 bases fit TRBD2. From germline, CDR1 is SGHRS and CDR2 YFSETQ. This CDR3 spans 15 amino acids. Unmatched junction bases numbered 3, after V lost 1 base and J lost 6 bases. DNA for the CDR3: TGCGCCAGCAGCTTGCGTGGACTAGCGGGGGATACGCAGTATTTT. It codes for CASSLRGLAGDTQYF. The whole variable domain, filled in from reference TRBV5-1 and TRBJ2-3, reads KAGVTQTPRYLIKTRGQQVTLSCSPISGHRSVSWYQQTPGQGLQFLFEYFSETQRNKGNFPGRFSGRQFSNSRSEMNVSTLELGDSALYLCASSLRGLAGDTQYFGPGTRLTVL.

The chain uses TRBV30 and TRBJ2-7; a weak D match, TRBD1 (6 bases). This CDR3 spans 15 amino acids. The V gene lost 0 bases and the J gene lost 4 bases, with 16 bases spanning the gap. Per the germline V gene, CDR1 is GTSNPN and CDR2 is SVGIG (reference sequence). CDR3 nucleotides: TGTGCCTGGAGTGTAATGTTGGCCAGGGGTTACGAGCAGTACTTC. Protein: CAWSVMLARGYEQYF.

This clone was observed a handful of times. Other DNA sequences from this sample encode an identical CDR3 as well. The chain joins TRBV5-1 to TRBJ2-3; 7 bases are a match to TRBD1. With V trimmed by 1 base and J by 0 bases, 2 bases remained unmatched. The CDR3 has 15 residues. CDR1 is SGHRS, CDR2 YFSETQ, per germline. The CDR3 loop is CASSLRGLSTDTQYF. As DNA, the CDR3 is TGCGCCAGCAGCTTGAGGGGGCTAAGCACAGATACGCAGTATTTT.

The chain joins TRBV5-1 to TRBJ2-1; no clear D. The germline V gene has CDR1 SGHRS and CDR2 YFSETQ. CDR3 length: 12 amino acids. V was trimmed by 4 bases and J by 13 bases, leaving 15 bases between them. The DNA for the CDR3 is TGCGCCAGCAGCCAAAACACAGCAACCCAGTTCTTC. Amino acid sequence: CASSQNTATQFF. The full variable domain, completed using reference TRBV5-1 and TRBJ2-1, is KAGVTQTPRYLIKTRGQQVTLSCSPISGHRSVSWYQQTPGQGLQFLFEYFSETQRNKGNFPGRFSGRQFSNSRSEMNVSTLELGDSALYLCASSQNTATQFFGPGTRLTVL.

The rearrangement uses TRBV2 and TRBJ1-4; 10 positions match TRBD1. The CDR3 has 15 residues. The J segment lost 7 bases and the V segment lost 4 bases, leaving 6 bases of the junction unmatched. Germline values: CDR1 SNHLY, CDR2 FYNNEI. CDR3: CASSGSDRGLEKLFF. DNA for the CDR3: TGTGCCAGCAGTGGAAGCGACAGGGGGCTTGAAAAACTGTTTTTT. The full variable domain, its missing parts supplied by reference TRBV2 and TRBJ1-4, is EPEVTQTPSHQVTQMGQEVILRCVPISNHLYFYWYRQILGQKVEFLVSFYNNEISEKSEIFDDQFSVERPDGSNFTLKIRSTKLEDSAMYFCASSGSDRGLEKLFFGSGTQLSVL.

This clone was observed once. The genes are TRBV11-3 and TRBJ2-1; D may be TRBD1 (6 bases). Germline V gives CDR1 SGHNT, CDR2 YENEEA. V lost 3 bases and J lost 7, with 16 bases in between. This CDR3 spans 15 amino acids. In DNA form, the CDR3 reads TGTGCCAGCAGCTTGCAGGGGCCGGGCGGGAATGAGCAGTTCTTC. Protein sequence: CASSLQGPGGNEQFF.